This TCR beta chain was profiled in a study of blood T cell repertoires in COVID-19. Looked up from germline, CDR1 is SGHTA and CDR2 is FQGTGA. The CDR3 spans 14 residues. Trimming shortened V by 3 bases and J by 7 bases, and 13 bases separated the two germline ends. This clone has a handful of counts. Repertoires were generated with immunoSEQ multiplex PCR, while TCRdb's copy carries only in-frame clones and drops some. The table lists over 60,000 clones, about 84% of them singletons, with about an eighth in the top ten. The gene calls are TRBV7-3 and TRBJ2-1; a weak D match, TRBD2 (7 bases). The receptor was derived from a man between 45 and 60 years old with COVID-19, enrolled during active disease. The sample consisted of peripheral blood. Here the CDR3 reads CASSFEGGFNEQFF. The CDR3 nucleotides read TGTGCCAGCAGCTTTGAGGGGGGGTTTAATGAGCAGTTCTTC.